The rows below give T cell receptor beta chains drawn from one sample of a study of T cell changes during pregnancy in multiple sclerosis. Sequenced by immunoSEQ multiplex PCR; TCRdb stores in-frame clones only, minus some. This sample yields around 100,000 clones, of which approximately 90% are seen a single time; roughly 3.5% belongs to the top ten. The material was peripheral blood, obtained after pregnancy. The receptors come from a female donor with multiple sclerosis, enrolled in a pregnancy study. The CDR3 runs from the conserved cysteine through the conserved F or W. The D gene is left open where the match is weak. Not all rows give a size; the values are once, few, many and, for expanded clones, a class.

d_call: -; cdr3_length: 13; j_call: TRBJ1-1; v_call: TRBV6-4; clone_size: -; cdr3_aa: CASSEDRNTEAFF; cdr3_nt: TGTGCCAGCAGTGAGGACAGAAACACTGAAGCTTTCTTT
d_call: TRBD1; cdr3_length: 16; j_call: TRBJ1-1; v_call: TRBV5-4; clone_size: -; cdr3_aa: CASSLPGQGPGTEAFF; cdr3_nt: TGTGCCAGCAGCTTACCAGGACAGGGGCCGGGGACTGAAGCTTTCTTT
d_call: TRBD1; cdr3_length: 14; j_call: TRBJ1-3; v_call: TRBV5-6; clone_size: -; cdr3_aa: CASSWDRGGNTIYF; cdr3_nt: TGTGCCAGCAGCTGGGACAGGGGTGGAAACACCATATATTTT
d_call: -; cdr3_length: 13; j_call: TRBJ1-1; v_call: TRBV18; clone_size: -; cdr3_aa: CASSPQGATEAFF; cdr3_nt: TGTGCCAGCTCGCCCCAAGGGGCTACTGAAGCTTTCTTT
d_call: -; cdr3_length: 13; j_call: TRBJ1-2; v_call: TRBV12-5; clone_size: -; cdr3_aa: CASGFDTARGYTF; cdr3_nt: TGTGCTAGTGGTTTTGACACAGCTCGCGGCTACACCTTC
d_call: TRBD1; cdr3_length: 13; j_call: TRBJ1-1; v_call: TRBV14; clone_size: -; cdr3_aa: CASRGQGWPEAFF; cdr3_nt: TGTGCCAGCCGCGGACAGGGGTGGCCTGAGGCTTTCTTT
d_call: -; cdr3_length: 20; j_call: TRBJ1-1; v_call: TRBV4-1; clone_size: -; cdr3_aa: CASSPSLLDRFGREKTEAFF; cdr3_nt: TGCGCCAGCAGCCCTTCCCTTCTCGACAGATTCGGTCGTGAAAAAACTGAAGCTTTCTTT
d_call: TRBD1; cdr3_length: 16; j_call: TRBJ1-5; v_call: TRBV4-1; clone_size: -; cdr3_aa: CASSQEGKGGTQPQHF; cdr3_nt: TGCGCCAGCAGCCAAGAAGGAAAAGGGGGCACTCAGCCCCAGCATTTT
d_call: TRBD2; cdr3_length: 16; j_call: TRBJ2-2; v_call: TRBV7-3; clone_size: -; cdr3_aa: CASSRASGFQTGELFF; cdr3_nt: TGTGCCAGCAGCCGAGCTAGCGGGTTCCAAACCGGGGAGCTGTTTTTT
d_call: -; cdr3_length: 14; j_call: TRBJ2-7; v_call: TRBV10-3; clone_size: -; cdr3_aa: CAITLGGSSYEQYF; cdr3_nt: TGTGCCATCACTCTAGGGGGAAGCTCCTACGAGCAGTACTTC
d_call: -; cdr3_length: 15; j_call: TRBJ2-6; v_call: TRBV19; clone_size: -; cdr3_aa: CASSTQRAGANVLTF; cdr3_nt: TGTGCCAGTAGTACCCAGAGGGCTGGGGCCAACGTCCTGACTTTC
d_call: -; cdr3_length: 18; j_call: TRBJ2-6; v_call: TRBV7-9; clone_size: -; cdr3_aa: CASSLGQGLTTGANVLTF; cdr3_nt: TGTGCCAGCAGCTTAGGGCAGGGGCTTACAACTGGGGCCAACGTCCTGACTTTC
d_call: TRBD2; cdr3_length: 18; j_call: TRBJ2-1; v_call: TRBV5-5; clone_size: -; cdr3_aa: CASSSGTSGRVSYNEQFF; cdr3_nt: TGTGCCAGCAGTTCTGGGACTAGCGGGCGTGTCTCCTACAATGAGCAGTTCTTC
d_call: -; cdr3_length: 12; j_call: TRBJ2-7; v_call: TRBV29-1; clone_size: once; cdr3_aa: CSVTGTTYEQYF; cdr3_nt: TGCAGCGTTACCGGGACAACCTACGAGCAGTACTTC
d_call: -; cdr3_length: 15; j_call: TRBJ2-1; v_call: TRBV14; clone_size: once; cdr3_aa: CASSQGARGVNEQFF; cdr3_nt: TGTGCCAGCAGCCAGGGGGCCCGGGGGGTGAATGAGCAGTTCTTC
d_call: TRBD1; cdr3_length: 14; j_call: TRBJ2-7; v_call: TRBV29-1; clone_size: -; cdr3_aa: CSVELGQGHYEQYF; cdr3_nt: TGCAGCGTCGAGCTGGGACAGGGGCACTACGAGCAGTACTTC
d_call: -; cdr3_length: 15; j_call: TRBJ1-1; v_call: TRBV6-5; clone_size: -; cdr3_aa: CASTNHRGVGTEAFF; cdr3_nt: TGTGCCAGCACCAACCATCGGGGGGTGGGCACTGAAGCTTTCTTT
d_call: -; cdr3_length: 12; j_call: TRBJ1-4; v_call: TRBV29-1; clone_size: -; cdr3_aa: CSAGITNEKLFF; cdr3_nt: TGCAGCGCGGGGATAACTAATGAAAAACTGTTTTTT
d_call: TRBD1; cdr3_length: 15; j_call: TRBJ2-7; v_call: TRBV15; clone_size: -; cdr3_aa: CATSSTGGVLYEQYF; cdr3_nt: TGTGCCACCAGCAGCACAGGGGGCGTTCTTTACGAGCAGTACTTC
d_call: TRBD1; cdr3_length: 14; j_call: TRBJ2-1; v_call: TRBV7-3; clone_size: -; cdr3_aa: CASSWGTGNNEQFF; cdr3_nt: TGTGCCAGCAGCTGGGGGACAGGGAACAATGAGCAGTTCTTC
d_call: TRBD1; cdr3_length: 17; j_call: TRBJ1-5; v_call: TRBV15; clone_size: -; cdr3_aa: CATSSGTTGGMLEPQHF; cdr3_nt: TGTGCCACCAGTTCGGGCACTACAGGGGGGATGTTGGAGCCCCAGCATTTT
d_call: -; cdr3_length: 17; j_call: TRBJ2-3; v_call: TRBV6-1; clone_size: -; cdr3_aa: CASSEWETGSETDTQYF; cdr3_nt: TGTGCCAGCAGTGAATGGGAAACGGGGTCAGAAACAGATACGCAGTATTTT
d_call: TRBD2; cdr3_length: 14; j_call: TRBJ2-2; v_call: TRBV29-1; clone_size: -; cdr3_aa: CSAAPGGAPGELFF; cdr3_nt: TGCAGCGCCGCCCCCGGGGGGGCCCCCGGGGAGCTGTTTTTT